This T cell receptor beta chain was captured by sequencing in a study of blood T cell repertoires in COVID-19. Sequenced by immunoSEQ multiplex PCR; TCRdb stores in-frame clones only, minus some. Of about 30,000 clones in the sample, around 86% are singletons; the top ten hold approximately 12%. The receptor was derived from a human donor in a cohort sampled during active COVID-19. The donor label of this sample is uncertain. Sequencing was done on a sample of peripheral blood.

The CDR3 is CASSLEVGSTDTQYF. The CDR3, as DNA: TGCGCCAGCAGCTTGGAAGTCGGGAGCACAGATACGCAGTATTTT. This chain connects TRBV5-1 to TRBJ2-3; no definite D call. The CDR3 covers 15 residues. Trimming removed 0 bases at V and 0 bases at J, with 8 bases between. The germline V gene has CDR1 SGHRS and CDR2 YFSETQ.